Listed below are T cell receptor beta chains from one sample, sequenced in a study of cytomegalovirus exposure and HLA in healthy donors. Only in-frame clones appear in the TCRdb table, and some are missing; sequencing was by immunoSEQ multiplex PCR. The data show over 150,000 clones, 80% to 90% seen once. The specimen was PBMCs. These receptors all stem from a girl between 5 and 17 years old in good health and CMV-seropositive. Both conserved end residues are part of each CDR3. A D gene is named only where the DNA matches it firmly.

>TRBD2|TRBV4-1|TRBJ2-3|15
CASSQLPGTRDTQYF
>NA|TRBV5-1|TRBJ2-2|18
CASSLVALAGDNTGELFF
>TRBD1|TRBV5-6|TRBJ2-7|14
CASSQDRGSYEQYF
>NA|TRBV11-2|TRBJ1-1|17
CASRPTTGAAMNTEAFF
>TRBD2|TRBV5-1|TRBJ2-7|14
CASSSTSGGYEQYF
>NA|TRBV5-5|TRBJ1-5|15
CASSLSTAQNQPQHF
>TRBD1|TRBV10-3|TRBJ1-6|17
CAIIEKTGTVNNSPLHF
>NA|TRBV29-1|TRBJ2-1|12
CSVDTGPNEQFF
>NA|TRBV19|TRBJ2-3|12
CASSEDLSTQYF
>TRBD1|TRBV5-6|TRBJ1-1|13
CASSFDRGTEAFF
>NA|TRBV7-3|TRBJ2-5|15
CASSLTGTVRETQHF
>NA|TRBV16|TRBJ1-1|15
CASSQSGGANTEAFF
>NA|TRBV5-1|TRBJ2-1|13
CASSLPTGYEQFF
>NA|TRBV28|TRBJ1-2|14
CASSLFAGDYGYTF
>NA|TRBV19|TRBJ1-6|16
CASSTFQGIYNSPLHF
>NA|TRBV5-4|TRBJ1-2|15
CASARGAGDTYGYTF
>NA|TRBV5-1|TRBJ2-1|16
CASSKTAPSSYNEQFF
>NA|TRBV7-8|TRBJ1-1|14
CASSSQGVNTEAFF
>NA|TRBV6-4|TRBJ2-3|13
CASSDTGLDTQYF
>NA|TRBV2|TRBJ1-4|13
CASKFGQQEKLFF
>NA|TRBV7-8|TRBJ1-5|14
CASSLEGLVQPQHF
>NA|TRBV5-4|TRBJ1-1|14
CASSLTLENTEAFF
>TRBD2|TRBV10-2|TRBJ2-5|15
CASTGTSGVWQTQYF
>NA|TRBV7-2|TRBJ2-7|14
CASSSDSGAYEQYF
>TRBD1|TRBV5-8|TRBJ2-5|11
CACNRGKTQYF
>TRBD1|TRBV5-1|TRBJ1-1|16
CASSLARQGPNTEAFF
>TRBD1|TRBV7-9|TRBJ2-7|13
CASSPPDRDEQYF
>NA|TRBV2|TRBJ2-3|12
CASSAFPDTQYF
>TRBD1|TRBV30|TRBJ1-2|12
CAWSGTAYGYTF
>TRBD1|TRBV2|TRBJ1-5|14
CASSPGQGKQPQHF
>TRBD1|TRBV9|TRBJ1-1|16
CASSLTGTGVPTEAFF